These 16 T cell receptor beta chains originate from one sample sequenced in a study of blood T cell repertoires in COVID-19. Assay used: immunoSEQ multiplex PCR; TCRdb lists only in-frame clones, some missing. The data show 350,000 to 450,000 clones, 87% seen once. Sequencing was carried out using peripheral blood. The receptors derive from a woman aged 60 to 75 with COVID-19, enrolled during active disease.

V is TRBV2 and J is TRBJ2-1, with 10 bases aligning to TRBD2. Per the germline V gene, CDR1 is SNHLY and CDR2 is FYNNEI. This CDR3 is 15 amino acids long. V shed 2 bases, J shed 11 bases, and the junction held 9 bases outside the gene matches. The CDR3 reads CASSEISGGFHQQFF. The DNA for the CDR3 is TGTGCCAGCAGTGAAATTAGCGGGGGGTTCCATCAGCAGTTCTTC.

The chain has TRBV18 and TRBJ2-1; TRBD1 matches 10 bases. The ends lost 3 bases at V and 4 bases at J; junction bases unmatched: 3. Germline values: CDR1 KGHSH, CDR2 LQKENI. This CDR3 is 15 amino acids long. CDR3 protein: CASSPGQGVYNEQFF. CDR3 bases: TGTGCCAGCTCACCCGGACAGGGGGTTTACAATGAGCAGTTCTTC.

This rearrangement joins TRBV11-3 to TRBJ2-7; weak D call: TRBD1 (6 bases). Germline V gene lookup returns CDR1 SGHNT and CDR2 YENEEA. V lost 5 bases and J 3 bases, leaving 14 bases between the germline ends. CDR3 length: 14 amino acids. DNA of the CDR3: TGTGCCAGCAGCCCGGGACATCAGGGCTACGAGCAGTACTTC. Its protein is CASSPGHQGYEQYF. Based on the CDR3 plus reference TRBV11-3 and TRBJ2-7, the full variable domain is EAGVVQSPRYKIIEKKQPVAFWCNPISGHNTLYWYLQNLGQGPELLIRYENEEAVDDSQLPKDRFSAERLKGVDSTLKIQPAELGDSAVYLCASSPGHQGYEQYFGPGTRLTVT.

The table lists this clone with a few counts. The chain uses TRBV29-1 and TRBJ1-2, with TRBD1 as a possible D gene (6 bases). V lost 5 bases and J 5 bases, leaving 12 bases between the germline ends. The CDR3 has 12 amino acids. Germline values: CDR1 SQVTM, CDR2 ANQGSEA. This CDR3 reads CSVLGDKYGYTF. As DNA, the CDR3 is TGCAGCGTTTTAGGGGACAAATATGGCTACACCTTC. Filled out from reference TRBV29-1 and TRBJ1-2, the complete variable domain reads SAVISQKPSRDICQRGTSLTIQCQVDSQVTMMFWYRQQPGQSLTLIATANQGSEATYESGFVIDKFPISRPNLTFSTLTVSNMSPEDSSIYLCSVLGDKYGYTFGSGTRLTVV.

The chain employs TRBV28 and TRBJ2-7; 9 positions agree with TRBD2. The CDR3 has 15 residues. The J segment lost 2 bases and the V segment lost 6 bases, leaving 8 bases of the junction unmatched. CDR1 is MDHEN, CDR2 SYDVKM, per germline. The CDR3 sequence is CASRPQTSGPYEQYF. The CDR3 DNA sequence: TGTGCCAGCAGACCCCAGACTAGCGGACCCTACGAGCAGTACTTC.

J is TRBJ1-1 and V is TRBV18, with 9 bases aligning to TRBD1. The V and J ends lost 5 bases and 0 bases, in that order; junction bases with no gene match: 4. This CDR3 is 15 amino acids long. Per germline, CDR1 KGHSH and CDR2 LQKENI. CDR3 residues: CASSNRGQVNTEAFF. CDR3 nucleotide sequence: TGTGCCAGCTCAAACAGGGGGCAGGTGAACACTGAAGCTTTCTTT.

CDR3 in amino acids: CASSPGERTASTF. The DNA of the CDR3 is TGTGCCAGCAGCCCGGGTGAGCGAACGGCCTCCACCTTC. The chain joins TRBV3-1 (or the pseudogene TRBV3-2) to TRBJ1-2; D not certain. CDR1 is LGHDT and CDR2 is YNNKEL in the germline V gene (reference sequence). This CDR3 has 13 amino acids. Deletions cut 4 bases from V and 13 bases from J, with 19 bases between.

This clone was picked up one time. The chain carries TRBV9 and TRBJ1-5; TRBD1 aligns across 8 bases. V lost 4 bases to trimming and J lost 7 bases; unmatched junction nucleotides: 10. There are 15 residues in the CDR3. In germline, CDR1 is SGDLS, CDR2 YYNGEE. As DNA, the CDR3 is TGTGCCAGCAGCAACCAGGGGGCGCCCGGGCAGCCCCAGCATTTT. Residues: CASSNQGAPGQPQHF.

This clone has more than one count but fewer than ten. The chain uses TRBV20-1 and TRBJ1-6, with TRBD1 as a possible D gene (6 bases). The germline gives CDR1 DFQATT, CDR2 SNEGSKA (reference sequence). The V end was cut by 3 bases, the J end by 7 bases, with 13 bases between. CDR3 length: 14 residues. In DNA, the CDR3 is TGCAGTGCTAGTAGGGGGATGGGGAATTCACCCCTCCACTTT. Translation gives CSASRGMGNSPLHF.

This chain links TRBV6-5 with TRBJ1-2; TRBD1 is a possible D gene (5 bases). Germline CDR1 and CDR2: MNHEY and SVGAGI. Trimming left V 4 bases short and J 5 bases short, with 11 bases between. This CDR3 contains 13 residues. The CDR3 region is CASSSVAGYGYTF. The CDR3 nucleotides are TGTGCCAGCAGTTCGGTGGCAGGGTATGGCTACACCTTC.

The rearrangement links TRBV11-1 to TRBJ2-3; D not certain. Between the trimmed V and J ends, which lost 4 bases and 1 base, there was a span of 6 bases. Per the germline V gene, CDR1 is SGHAT and CDR2 is FQDESV (reference sequence). CDR3 length: 13 amino acids. CDR3 region: CASSYQGTDTQYF. In DNA, the CDR3 is TGTGCCAGCAGCTACCAGGGCACAGATACGCAGTATTTT.

This clone was detected once. The J gene is TRBJ1-4, the V gene TRBV6-2 or TRBV6-3; D possibly corresponds to TRBD1 (5 bases). This CDR3 is built from 15 residues. Germline lookup yields CDR1 MNHEY and CDR2 SVGEGT. The V and J ends lost 3 bases and 5 bases respectively, with 13 bases between them. Written as DNA, the CDR3 is TGTGCCAGCAGTTATGGAGGGCAGGGAAATGAAAAACTGTTTTTT. Encoded protein: CASSYGGQGNEKLFF.

The CDR3 loop reads CASAGVISYEQYF. In DNA, the CDR3 is TGTGCCAGCGCAGGGGTAATTTCCTACGAGCAGTACTTC. The chain uses TRBV28 and TRBJ2-7; possibly TRBD1 for D (6 bases). The CDR3 extends over 13 amino acids. V was shortened by 8 bases and J by 1 base, with 12 bases between the two germline ends. The germline V gene has CDR1 MDHEN and CDR2 SYDVKM.

This sequence joins TRBV24-1 and TRBJ2-5; 9 bases are shared with TRBD1. V was clipped by 3 bases and J by 4 bases; unmatched bases: 8. Per germline, CDR1 KGHDR and CDR2 SFDVKD. CDR3 size: 16 residues. The CDR3 nucleotides read TGTGCCACCAGTGATCTAGTACCGGGACAGGGAGAGACCCAGTACTTC. As protein: CATSDLVPGQGETQYF.

The CDR3 region is CASRNRTGLARARNTEAFF. CDR3 in DNA: TGTGCCAGCAGAAACAGGACAGGGTTGGCCCGGGCTAGGAACACTGAAGCTTTCTTT. The V call is TRBV2, the J call TRBJ1-1; 8 nucleotides line up with TRBD1. V was pared by 6 bases and J by 1 base, with 19 bases of the junction left unmatched. This CDR3 has 19 residues. Germline V gene lookup returns CDR1 SNHLY and CDR2 FYNNEI.

V is TRBV5-1 and J is TRBJ2-7; D not certain. Germline V gives CDR1 SGHRS, CDR2 YFSETQ. This CDR3 spans 13 amino acids. Trimming pared 2 bases from V and 1 base from J, leaving 7 bases between. This CDR3 is CASSFRQSYEQYF. DNA for the CDR3: TGCGCCAGCAGCTTCAGACAATCCTACGAGCAGTACTTC.